This T cell receptor (beta chain) is drawn from a study of blood T cell repertoires in COVID-19. Study-wide background: T cells, B-cell-depleted T cells, or PBMCs provided the cDNA or gDNA that served as material.

J gave up 4 bases and V 5 bases, and 6 bases lay outside the gene matches. The CDR3 runs to 15 residues. Looked up from germline, CDR1 is LNHDA and CDR2 is SQIVND (reference sequence). Per the study methods: Amplification of reference gene primers provided the estimated nucleated cell counts. The protocol was immunoSEQ multiplex PCR, while the TCRdb copy is restricted to in-frame clones and leaves out a portion. V and J calls and clone size follow that table, whereas D and trimming were derived from the DNA. The data contain more than 110,000 clones, 90% of them singletons. The TCR comes from a woman aged 80 or over with acute or convalescent COVID-19. This sequence joins TRBV19 and TRBJ1-2; 11 bases agree with TRBD1. The sample taken for sequencing was peripheral blood. The CDR3 loop reads CASSPSGQGAYGYTF. As DNA, the CDR3 is TGTGCCAGTAGTCCCTCCGGACAGGGGGCCTATGGCTACACCTTC.